Shown below are 23 T cell receptor beta chains from a single sample sequenced in a study of response to subunit inactivated influenza vaccine. Each CDR3 protein is one row after TCRdb ran MiXCR on the RT-PCR reads. The sample has hundreds of thousands of distinct CDR3 sequences, over 25% seen once. The sequencing used CD4+ T cells sorted from PBMCs, collected roughly 5 days after vaccination. Receptors were obtained from a man aged 45-65 years who received an inactivated influenza vaccine.

This clonotype was picked up many times. V usage is TRBV6-1 and J usage is TRBJ2-7, with 9 nucleotides matching TRBD1. Unmatched junction bases numbered 8, after V lost 6 bases and J lost 2 bases. CDR1 and CDR2 (germline): MNHNS, SASEGT. The CDR3 has 15 residues. In DNA form, the CDR3 reads TGTGCCAGCAGCCCGGGACAGGGCTTTACCTACGAGCAGTACTTC. It encodes CASSPGQGFTYEQYF.

The rearrangement uses TRBV11-2 and TRBJ2-7, with 11 bases matching TRBD2. This CDR3 has 16 residues. V shed 2 bases and J 2 bases; nucleotides not matched to a gene: 5. Germline CDR1 and CDR2: SGHAT and FQNNGV. In DNA form, the CDR3 reads TGTGCCAGCAGCTTAACTAGCGGGAGCGGAACCTACGAGCAGTACTTC. As protein: CASSLTSGSGTYEQYF.

This clonotype was seen a handful of times. The CDR3, as DNA: TGTGCCACCCGAGGTCTGTCCCACAATGAGCAGTTCTTC. Its protein product is CATRGLSHNEQFF. The rearrangement links TRBV6-1 to TRBJ2-1, with D unclear. CDR1 is MNHNS, CDR2 SASEGT, per germline. Trimming took 10 bases from V and 5 from J, leaving 15 bases between them. This CDR3 contains 13 residues.

The V gene is TRBV6-2 or TRBV6-3, the J gene TRBJ2-6; possible D gene TRBD1, 5 bases. The CDR3 loop spans 15 amino acids. Germline V gives CDR1 MNHEY, CDR2 SVGEGT. V was trimmed by 8 bases and J by 0 bases, leaving 11 bases between them. The CDR3 loop is CASVRAPSGANVLTF. The CDR3, as DNA: TGTGCCAGCGTCAGGGCACCCTCTGGGGCCAACGTCCTGACTTTC.

There are many counts of this clonotype. The chain is built from TRBV7-2 and TRBJ2-1; D is possibly TRBD2 (7 bases). The length of the CDR3 is 13 residues. In germline, CDR1 is SGHTA, CDR2 FQGNSA. V was trimmed by 3 bases and J by 7 bases, leaving 10 bases between them. The CDR3 nucleotides read TGTGCCAGCAGCTTCAGGGGAGGGAATGAGCAGTTCTTC. It yields the protein CASSFRGGNEQFF.

This clonotype turned up a few times. This chain links TRBV5-1 with TRBJ2-4; D perhaps matches TRBD1 (5 bases). Germline loops: CDR1 SGHRS, CDR2 YFSETQ. The CDR3 has 16 amino acids. Trimming took 0 bases from V and 7 from J, leaving 17 bases between them. The CDR3 DNA is TGCGCCAGCAGCTTGGTGCCCTTGACAAAGGGGAACATTCAGTACTTC. Translation gives CASSLVPLTKGNIQYF.

This clonotype was seen more than once but under ten times. V is TRBV4-3 and J is TRBJ2-7; D unclear. The CDR3 runs to 13 residues. V lost 4 bases, J lost 7 bases, and 14 bases lay in between. Germline CDR1 reads LGHNA; CDR2 reads YSLEER. The CDR3 DNA sequence: TGCGCCAGCAGCCGAACTTACCTGGGGGAGCAGTACTTC. The encoded protein is CASSRTYLGEQYF.

The rearrangement links TRBV7-2 to TRBJ2-2, with D uncertain. The CDR3 has 12 residues. The germline V and J ends were trimmed by 2 bases and 6 bases, with 4 bases remaining between them. Germline V lookup: CDR1 SGHTA, CDR2 FQGNSA. CDR3 nucleotides: TGTGCCAGCAGCTTATTACCCGGGGAGCTGTTTTTT. Its protein is CASSLLPGELFF.

This clonotype was detected only a few times. This chain uses TRBV7-6 with TRBJ2-7, with 10 positions matching TRBD1. The CDR3 has 14 amino acids. Germline V lookup: CDR1 SGHVS, CDR2 FNYEAQ. Losses at the gene ends were 6 bases for V and 4 bases for J; bases not matched to a gene: 6. CDR3 bases: TGTGCCAGCAGTTCTAGGACAGGGGGATACGAGCAGTACTTC. Protein product: CASSSRTGGYEQYF.

In its sample, this clonotype was seen a few times. The chain carries TRBV20-1 and TRBJ2-5, with a weak D call TRBD1 (5 bases). The CDR3 is 13 residues long. Between the trimmed V and J ends, which lost 5 bases and 4 bases, there was a span of 14 bases. The V gene's germline CDR1 is DFQATT and CDR2 SNEGSKA (reference sequence). CDR3 region: CSAGAARAETQYF. CDR3 coding DNA: TGCAGTGCTGGGGCGGCGCGTGCAGAGACCCAGTACTTC.

This clonotype has a handful of counts. This chain uses TRBV29-1 with TRBJ2-5; 8 bases match TRBD1. V was clipped by 6 bases and J by 4 bases; unmatched bases: 7. The germline V gene encodes CDR1 SQVTM and CDR2 ANQGSEA. This CDR3 spans 13 amino acids. The CDR3 region is CSVGRTGGETQYF. Here the CDR3 DNA reads TGCAGCGTCGGCAGAACAGGGGGAGAGACCCAGTACTTC.

The chain combines TRBV11-2 with TRBJ2-3, with 8 positions matching TRBD1. The V segment lost 6 bases and the J segment 4 bases; nucleotides outside the gene matches: 6. Germline V lookup: CDR1 SGHAT, CDR2 FQNNGV. The CDR3 runs 14 residues. CDR3 sequence (DNA): TGTGCCAGCAGGTCGACAGGGGAGTCAGATACGCAGTATTTT. Translated: CASRSTGESDTQYF.

V usage is TRBV20-1 and J usage is TRBJ1-2; D unresolved. The CDR3 totals 12 residues. With 5 bases removed from V and 1 base from J, the gap between germline ends came to 8 bases. Germline CDR1 is DFQATT and CDR2 is SNEGSKA (reference sequence). The CDR3 bases are TGCAGTGCTTCGACGGGTAACTATGGCTACACCTTC. Translated, it gives CSASTGNYGYTF.

This clonotype was counted only a few times. The chain has TRBV4-3 and TRBJ2-7, with TRBD2 matching over 10 bases. CDR3 length: 15 residues. The germline CDR1 and CDR2 sequences are LGHNA and YSLEER. V lost 0 bases and J lost 2; bases outside the gene matches: 1. The CDR3 DNA follows: TGCGCCAGCAGCCAAGAACTAGCGGGGCCCTACGAGCAGTACTTC. This encodes CASSQELAGPYEQYF.

The chain combines TRBV28 with TRBJ1-5, with a tentative D call TRBD1 (5 bases). The CDR3 totals 14 residues. From germline, CDR1 is MDHEN and CDR2 SYDVKM. Trimming pared 4 bases from V and 6 bases from J, leaving 13 bases between. The CDR3 DNA is TGTGCCAGCAGTTCCCAGACGGGGACTCAGCCCCAGCATTTT. Translated, it gives CASSSQTGTQPQHF.

This sequence joins TRBV20-1 and TRBJ1-2, with no clear D. Germline CDR1 reads DFQATT; CDR2 reads SNEGSKA (reference sequence). This CDR3 comprises 14 residues. Trimming took off 0 bases at V and 0 bases at J, with 8 bases between the two ends. Here the CDR3 DNA reads TGCAGTGCTAGAGACAGGTTGGCTAACTATGGCTACACCTTC. Translation: CSARDRLANYGYTF.

The rearrangement uses TRBV4-2 and TRBJ2-5, with 7 positions matching TRBD1. The CDR3 sequence is 18 residues long. The V segment lost 0 bases and the J segment 4 bases; nucleotides outside the gene matches: 14. Germline values: CDR1 LGHNA, CDR2 YNFKEQ. CDR3 nucleotide sequence: TGTGCCAGCAGCCAAGATCTAAGAGGACAGGAAATAGGAGAGACCCAGTACTTC. This encodes CASSQDLRGQEIGETQYF.

The chain joins TRBV7-8 to TRBJ2-1, with TRBD2 matching 9 bases. CDR1 is SGHVS and CDR2 is FQNEAQ in the germline V gene. This CDR3 spans 14 amino acids. J was trimmed by 5 bases and V by 6 bases; bases with no gene match: 5. For the CDR3, the DNA is TGTGCCAGCAGTAGCGGGGGTGGGCACAATGAGCAGTTCTTC. Its translation: CASSSGGGHNEQFF. Variable domain in full (rest from reference TRBV7-8 and TRBJ2-1): GAGVSQSPRYKVAKRGQDVALRCDPISGHVSLFWYQQALGQGPEFLTYFQNEAQLDKSGLPSDRFFAERPEGSVSTLKIQRTQQEDSAVYLCASSSGGGHNEQFFGPGTRLTVL.

The V call is TRBV25-1, the J call TRBJ2-2; 10 bases are a match to TRBD2. This CDR3 is 15 amino acids long. The V gene's germline CDR1 is MGHDK and CDR2 SYGVNS. The V and J ends lost 6 bases and 3 bases, in that order; junction bases with no gene match: 4. CDR3 DNA sequence: TGTGCCAGCAGCATCGGACTAGCGGACACCGGGGAGCTGTTTTTT. Translating it yields CASSIGLADTGELFF.

This clonotype was observed a handful of times. The chain recombines TRBV12-3 or TRBV12-4 with TRBJ2-5; D gene ambiguous. Between the trimmed V and J ends, which lost 6 bases and 4 bases, there was a span of 6 bases. This CDR3 has 11 amino acids. CDR3: CASSNLETQYF. In DNA, the CDR3 is TGTGCCAGCAGCAATTTAGAGACCCAGTACTTC.

The sample holds a few counts of this clonotype. This sequence joins TRBV5-5 and TRBJ1-5; D remains ambiguous. The CDR3 covers 14 residues. V was cut by 1 base and J by 3 bases, with 8 bases left in between. Germline V gene lookup returns CDR1 SGHKS and CDR2 YYEKEE (reference sequence). CDR3 in amino acids: CASSLTEPNQPQHF. CDR3 in DNA: TGTGCCAGCAGCTTGACGGAACCCAATCAGCCCCAGCATTTT. Full variable domain (remainder filled in from reference TRBV5-5 and TRBJ1-5): DAGVTQSPTHLIKTRGQQVTLRCSPISGHKSVSWYQQVLGQGPQFIFQYYEKEERGRGNFPDRFSARQFPNYSSELNVNALLLGDSALYLCASSLTEPNQPQHFGDGTRLSIL.

As concerns this clonotype: Relative to the germline gene, one junction end is altered; a read error may explain this. J is TRBJ1-1 and V is TRBV7-9; perhaps TRBD1 as D (5 bases). The germline V gene encodes CDR1 SEHNR and CDR2 FQNEAQ (reference sequence). The CDR3 runs to 13 residues. DNA of the CDR3: TGTGCCAGCAGCTTAGAGGGGAACACTGAAGCTCTCTTT. It yields the protein CASSLEGNTEALF. The full variable domain, its missing parts supplied by reference TRBV7-9 and TRBJ1-1, is DTGVSQNPRHKITKRGQNVTFRCDPISEHNRLYWYRQTLGQGPEFLTYFQNEAQLEKSRLLSDRFSAERPKGSFSTLEIQRTEQGDSAMYLCASSLEGNTEALFGQGTRLTVV.

This clonotype was seen only a few times. The CDR3 sequence is CASSLVGDRASPLHF. CDR3 nucleotides: TGCGCCAGCAGCTTGGTTGGGGATAGAGCTTCACCCCTCCACTTT. V and J are TRBV5-1 and TRBJ1-6; D is unclear. This CDR3 comprises 15 residues. V lost 0 bases and J lost 9, with 13 bases in between. The germline V gene has CDR1 SGHRS and CDR2 YFSETQ. The full variable domain, its missing parts supplied by reference TRBV5-1 and TRBJ1-6, is KAGVTQTPRYLIKTRGQQVTLSCSPISGHRSVSWYQQTPGQGLQFLFEYFSETQRNKGNFPGRFSGRQFSNSRSEMNVSTLELGDSALYLCASSLVGDRASPLHFGNGTRLTVT.